What follows are 3 T cell receptor beta chains derived from one specimen sequenced in a study of T cells in Graves' hyperthyroidism and ophthalmopathy (dated by TCRdb to the late 2010s). The library was generated by multiplex PCR. Instrument on record: Illumina HiSeq 2000. TCR beta CDR3 regions were amplified from RNA transcripts. The first round of RT-PCR for the TCR CDR3 was performed with the HTBI primer set and the Qiagen OneStep RT-PCR kit. Starting from the raw public reads, TCRdb applied fastp trimming at Q25, assembled clones with MiXCR and retained in-frame beta chains. When rows share a CDR3 protein, they turn into one entry using the most common DNA and genes. This sample lists around 580,000 distinct CDR3 sequences; approximately 15% were detected once. Clones ranked in the top ten supply approximately 20% of the sample. The sample comprised blood. The receptors stem from a woman aged 18-35 years with Graves' hyperthyroidism.

This chain links TRBV7-2 with TRBJ1-4, with 7 bases that match TRBD1. CDR3 length equals 14 residues. Germline loops: CDR1 SGHTA, CDR2 FQGNSA. V lost 4 bases and J lost 6; bases outside the gene matches: 5. CDR3 DNA: TGTGCCAGCAGCTGGGGACAGCCCCATGAAAAACTGTTTTTT. Its protein product is CASSWGQPHEKLFF.

This rearrangement joins TRBV12-3 or TRBV12-4 to TRBJ2-2; no definite D call. CDR3 size: 15 residues. V was clipped by 8 bases and J by 1 base, with 14 bases between them. This CDR3 reads CASCKRNRNTGELFF. The CDR3 nucleotides are TGTGCCAGCTGTAAAAGAAATCGGAACACCGGGGAGCTGTTTTTT.

The rearrangement uses TRBV5-1 and TRBJ2-2, with D uncertain. Germline V gene sequence: CDR1 SGHRS, CDR2 YFSETQ. V lost 1 base and J 5 bases, leaving 9 bases between the germline ends. This CDR3 has 14 amino acids. CDR3 loop: CASSLLQSTGELFF. Here the CDR3 DNA reads TGCGCCAGCAGCTTGTTGCAGTCTACCGGGGAGCTGTTTTTT. The full variable domain, with the rest looked up from reference TRBV5-1 and TRBJ2-2, is KAGVTQTPRYLIKTRGQQVTLSCSPISGHRSVSWYQQTPGQGLQFLFEYFSETQRNKGNFPGRFSGRQFSNSRSEMNVSTLELGDSALYLCASSLLQSTGELFFGEGSRLTVL.